Listed below are T cell receptor beta chains from one sample, sequenced in a study of shared clonotypes between healthy human individuals. Using immunoSEQ multiplex PCR, the repertoire was profiled, and TCRdb retains in-frame clones only, with some absent. Of around 510,000 clones listed, approximately 95% are singletons. The source material was naive CD4+ T cells sorted from blood. These receptors were collected from a woman aged 25 to 39 in good health. Each CDR3 is given with its conserved first and last residue. The D gene is left open where the match is weak. Clone sizes are given selectively: once, few, many, or a class where the clone is expanded.

d_call,clone_size,v_call,j_call,cdr3_aa,cdr3_nt
-,-,TRBV6-5,TRBJ2-7,CASSRAFQGTYEQYF,TGTGCCAGCAGTCGTGCTTTCCAGGGTACCTACGAGCAGTACTTC
-,-,TRBV28,TRBJ2-5,CASMGNRGPPGTQYF,TGTGCCAGCATGGGGAATCGAGGCCCGCCGGGGACCCAGTACTTC
TRBD2,-,TRBV5-1,TRBJ2-5,CASSAGLEVRETQYF,TGCGCCAGCAGCGCGGGACTAGAAGTGCGTGAGACCCAGTACTTC
TRBD1,-,TRBV28,TRBJ2-1,CASSTGAYEQFF,TGTGCCAGCAGTACAGGGGCGTATGAGCAGTTCTTC
TRBD2,-,TRBV9,TRBJ2-5,CASSPGLAVETQYF,TGTGCCAGCAGCCCCGGACTAGCGGTAGAGACCCAGTACTTC
-,-,TRBV27,TRBJ1-2,CASSETGYYGYTF,TGTGCCAGCAGTGAAACAGGGTACTATGGCTACACCTTC
TRBD1,-,TRBV10-3,TRBJ1-2,CAIRGTALDREYGYTF,TGTGCCATCAGGGGTACGGCTCTAGACAGGGAATATGGCTACACCTTC
TRBD2,-,TRBV28,TRBJ2-1,CASSLRTSGRIYEQFF,TGTGCCAGCAGTCTCAGGACTAGCGGGAGAATTTATGAGCAGTTCTTC
-,-,TRBV7-7,TRBJ2-4,CASSTEPAGIQYF,TGTGCCAGCAGCACGGAACCGGCAGGCATTCAGTACTTC
-,-,TRBV5-1,TRBJ2-7,CASSSLSGAGTYEQYF,TGCGCCAGCAGCTCTCTCTCAGGGGCGGGAACCTACGAGCAGTACTTC
-,-,TRBV10-3,TRBJ1-5,CAISESENQPQHF,TGTGCCATCAGTGAGTCGGAAAATCAGCCCCAGCATTTT
TRBD2,-,TRBV10-1,TRBJ2-2,CATCRGGSFSNTGELFF,TGCGCCACCTGTAGGGGCGGGAGCTTTTCGAACACCGGGGAGCTGTTTTTT
-,once,TRBV5-1,TRBJ2-3,CASSSQTGTDTQYF,TGCGCCAGCAGCAGCCAGACAGGCACAGATACGCAGTATTTT
TRBD2,-,TRBV18,TRBJ2-5,CASSPREREGRGETQYF,TGTGCCAGCTCACCCCGAGAGCGGGAGGGCCGTGGGGAGACCCAGTACTTC
-,-,TRBV9,TRBJ2-1,CASSVVAETSYNEQFF,TGTGCCAGCAGCGTAGTAGCGGAAACATCCTACAATGAGCAGTTCTTC
TRBD1,-,TRBV29-1,TRBJ2-6,CSVDMDRYSGANVLTF,TGCAGCGTTGATATGGACAGGTACTCTGGGGCCAACGTCCTGACTTTC
TRBD2,-,TRBV28,TRBJ2-7,CASSARLADTYEQYF,TGTGCCAGCAGCGCCCGACTAGCGGATACCTACGAGCAGTACTTC
-,-,TRBV19,TRBJ2-7,CASSMTPGLYEQYF,TGTGCCAGTAGCATGACCCCGGGACTCTACGAGCAGTACTTC
-,-,TRBV4-1,TRBJ2-3,CASSQGPVSTTSTDTQYF,TGCGCCAGCAGCCAAGGCCCGGTTAGCACCACTAGCACAGATACGCAGTATTTT
-,once,TRBV19,TRBJ1-5,CASSIYGKSNQPQHF,TGTGCCAGTAGTATCTACGGCAAAAGCAATCAGCCCCAGCATTTT
-,-,TRBV18,TRBJ1-1,CASSPSAGVTEAFF,TGTGCCAGCTCACCGTCTGCAGGCGTCACTGAAGCTTTCTTT
-,-,TRBV9,TRBJ2-1,CASAWGSQNEQFF,TGTGCCAGCGCCTGGGGTTCGCAGAATGAGCAGTTCTTC
-,-,TRBV4-1,TRBJ2-1,CASSLTHRDFYNEQFF,TGCGCCAGCAGCCTCACACACCGGGACTTCTACAATGAGCAGTTCTTC
-,-,TRBV28,TRBJ1-6,CASSFRPDRSPLHF,TGTGCCAGCAGTTTTAGACCGGACCGTTCACCCCTCCACTTT
-,once,TRBV28,TRBJ1-2,CASRLYYGYTF,TGTGCCAGCAGGCTATACTATGGCTACACCTTC
-,-,TRBV15,TRBJ2-1,CATSRDQGFPEQFF,TGTGCCACCAGCAGAGATCAAGGCTTCCCTGAGCAGTTCTTC
TRBD1,few,TRBV7-9,TRBJ1-1,CASSSGQLNTEAFF,TGTGCCAGCAGCTCGGGACAGCTGAACACTGAAGCTTTCTTT
-,-,TRBV6-5,TRBJ2-7,CASSYQGLHEQYF,TGTGCCAGCAGTTACCAGGGCCTGCACGAGCAGTACTTC
-,-,TRBV6-5,TRBJ1-5,CASSYSYSGVGQPQHF,TGTGCCAGCAGTTACTCATATTCAGGGGTCGGGCAGCCCCAGCATTTT
TRBD1,-,TRBV13,TRBJ1-6,CASSLRSRDRGHSPLHF,TGTGCCAGCAGCCTACGCTCCCGGGACAGGGGGCATTCACCCCTCCACTTT
TRBD2,-,TRBV19,TRBJ2-1,CASSITASGNEQFF,TGTGCCAGTAGTATAACGGCTAGCGGCAATGAGCAGTTCTTC
TRBD2,-,TRBV28,TRBJ2-7,CASSPPSGRPYEQYF,TGTGCCAGCAGTCCTCCAAGCGGGAGGCCCTACGAGCAGTACTTC
-,-,TRBV19,TRBJ1-5,CASRGAGGYNNQPQHF,TGTGCCAGTAGGGGCGCCGGGGGCTACAACAATCAGCCCCAGCATTTT
TRBD1,-,TRBV5-1,TRBJ1-4,CASSSTGLGEKLFF,TGCGCCAGCAGCTCGACAGGGCTGGGAGAAAAACTGTTTTTT
TRBD1,-,TRBV18,TRBJ2-7,CASSPDRVPPPDEQYF,TGTGCCAGCTCACCTGACAGGGTGCCCCCTCCGGACGAGCAGTACTTC
-,-,TRBV2,TRBJ1-4,CASSVNRDPNEKLFF,TGTGCCAGCAGTGTTAACCGGGACCCTAATGAAAAACTGTTTTTT
-,-,TRBV9,TRBJ2-2,CASSGDTGELFF,TGTGCCAGCAGCGGAGACACCGGGGAGCTGTTTTTT